Included here is one T cell receptor (beta chain) sequence, with context. The antigen remains undetermined. The sample belongs to a study of T cell responses to AZD1222 COVID-19 vaccine. General study findings and limits: Nearly half of spike-specific TCRs reportedly go after variant regions that carry no mutations. Vaccination with two AZD1222 doses was followed by a rise in Spike-specific TCR breadth and depth. Clonal diversity may have been underestimated in mostly white British donors.

The assay was immunoSEQ multiplex PCR, and TCRdb's table has in-frame clones only and misses some. The repertoire holds 150,000 or so clones, with 88% as singletons. V dropped 1 base and J dropped 10; count of bases not matched to a gene: 6. Germline assignment: CDR1 MGHRA and CDR2 YSYEKL. This CDR3 has 13 residues. This TCR was recovered from an adult in good health. The specimen comprised peripheral blood, sampled on day 0 of AZD1222 vaccination. The chain employs TRBV4-1 and TRBJ2-5; 7 nucleotides line up with TRBD2. CDR3 nucleotides: TGCGCCAGCAGCCAAGGATATCGGGAGGACCAGTACTTC. Amino acids: CASSQGYREDQYF.